The clone carrying this TCR beta chain occurred a few times. Germline CDR1 reads SEHNR; CDR2 reads FQNEAQ (reference sequence). The V and J ends lost 7 bases and 2 bases, in that order; junction bases with no gene match: 3. The CDR3 sequence is 13 residues long. This specimen comes from a study of graft-versus-host responses after intestinal transplantation. Study overall: The study gave all recipients anti-thymocyte globulin induction, then tacrolimus and steroids for 2 to 3 years. Regarding the study as a whole: Graft-versus-host to host-versus-graft clonal ratios in allografts were high in patients with graft-donor T cell macrochimerism.

Responder cells labeled with CFSE (roughly 200,000) were co-plated with irradiated stimulator cells labeled with violet dye (roughly 200,000). Proliferating CFSE-low CD3+CD4+ and CD3+CD8+ responders were sorted after the reaction. Measured with immunoSEQ multiplex PCR; TCRdb has only the in-frame clones, and not every one. The sample includes about 15,000 clones, around two fifths of them seen just once. J is TRBJ2-7 and V is TRBV7-9; 9 positions agree with TRBD1. The TCR comes from a human patient who received an intestinal transplant. This sample comprised alloreactive CD8+ T cells from a mixed lymphocyte reaction culture, obtained before intestinal transplant. Sample subset: CFSE-low proliferating T cells sorted from roughly six-day pre-transplant mixed lymphocyte reaction (GvH or HvG direction). CDR3 nucleotides: TGTGCCAGCATGGGGACAGGGCCCTACGAGCAGTACTTC. It translates to CASMGTGPYEQYF.